The 31 T cell receptor beta chains below all came from one sample that was sequenced in a study of spatial heterogeneity in lung cancer. TCRdb reprocessed the 5' RACE reads via MiXCR and lists one record per CDR3 protein. The sample comprises some 30,000 distinct CDR3 sequences, about 10% of which are singletons, and approximately 26% rests with the top ten. Sample time point: blood at routine non-recurrence follow-up after resection. Sequencing used PBMCs, obtained at follow-up. The source of these receptors is a female donor with early-stage non-small cell lung cancer.

The chain employs TRBV18 and TRBJ2-7; D not resolved. V was cut by 4 bases and J by 0 bases, with 10 bases left in between. CDR1 is KGHSH, CDR2 LQKENI, per germline. The CDR3 loop spans 14 amino acids. The CDR3 reads CASSRATTSYEQYF. DNA of the CDR3: TGTGCCAGCTCACGGGCCACCACCTCCTACGAGCAGTACTTC.

Ten or more counts support this clonotype. This rearrangement joins TRBV12-3 or TRBV12-4 to TRBJ1-5; 8 bases are a match to TRBD1. J was trimmed by 1 base and V by 4 bases; bases with no gene match: 6. The CDR3 totals 16 residues. CDR3 in DNA: TGTGCCAGCAGTTCCGACAGGGGCCCGAGCAATCAGCCCCAGCATTTT. Translation: CASSSDRGPSNQPQHF.

This clonotype was seen repeatedly, ten times or more. The genes are TRBV11-2 and TRBJ2-3; 9 bases fit TRBD2. The CDR3 extends over 16 amino acids. Germline loops: CDR1 SGHAT, CDR2 FQNNGV. V gave up 1 base and J gave up 5 bases; unmatched junction bases: 7. CDR3 sequence reads: CASSLVAGGPGDTQYF. The CDR3 DNA is TGTGCCAGCAGCTTAGTGGCGGGGGGGCCGGGAGATACGCAGTATTTT.

The V gene is TRBV5-1, the J gene TRBJ2-5; no reliable D call. The ends were cut back, 5 bases at V and 5 bases at J, with 1 base in the middle. In germline, CDR1 is SGHRS, CDR2 YFSETQ. This CDR3 contains 9 residues. The CDR3: CASRETQYF. As DNA, the CDR3 is TGCGCCAGCAGGGAGACCCAGTACTTC.

This clonotype has at least ten counts. The chain joins TRBV2 to TRBJ2-1, with D perhaps assigned TRBD1 or TRBD2 (6 bases each). Germline assignment: CDR1 SNHLY and CDR2 FYNNEI. The CDR3 spans 14 residues. In DNA form, the CDR3 reads TGTGCTCCTGGGGGGCAAGGACCCTACAATGAGCAGTTCTTC. As protein: CAPGGQGPYNEQFF.

This clonotype was seen at least ten times. The rearrangement uses TRBV5-1 and TRBJ2-5; a weak D match, TRBD1 (7 bases). Deletions cut 0 bases from V and 5 bases from J, with 11 bases between. The CDR3 has 14 amino acids. CDR1 is SGHRS, CDR2 YFSETQ, per germline. CDR3 sequence: CASSLARGVETQYF. In nucleotides, the CDR3 is TGCGCCAGCAGCTTGGCCAGGGGGGTTGAGACCCAGTACTTC.

V gene TRBV7-2 combines with J gene TRBJ2-5; no definite D call. CDR1 and CDR2 (germline): SGHTA, FQGNSA. The CDR3 is made up of 13 amino acids. Trimming removed 4 bases from V and 5 bases from J, with 11 bases in between. The CDR3 region has the DNA TGTGCCAGCAGCTCAGGCTACCCGGAGACCCAGTACTTC. As protein: CASSSGYPETQYF.

This clonotype was recorded many times. The chain combines TRBV2 with TRBJ2-3; the D is unclear. The V gene lost 0 bases and the J gene lost 2 bases, with 9 bases spanning the gap. The CDR3 is 15 residues long. The germline V gene has CDR1 SNHLY and CDR2 FYNNEI. The DNA of the CDR3 is TGTGCCAGCAGTGAAGCGCTAGTTCTCACAGATACGCAGTATTTT. It codes for CASSEALVLTDTQYF.

The chain joins TRBV5-1 to TRBJ1-6; TRBD1 aligns across 11 bases. CDR3 length equals 15 residues. V shed 4 bases and J 10 bases; nucleotides not matched to a gene: 7. Per the germline V gene, CDR1 is SGHRS and CDR2 is YFSETQ. Here the CDR3 reads CASSASGTGGSPLHF. In DNA, the CDR3 is TGCGCCAGCAGCGCATCCGGGACAGGGGGGTCACCCCTCCACTTT.

This rearrangement joins TRBV20-1 to TRBJ1-2, with D unclear. Trimming shortened V by 1 base and J by 5 bases, and 11 bases separated the two germline ends. This CDR3 contains 13 residues. Germline V CDR1 and CDR2: DFQATT, SNEGSKA (reference sequence). The CDR3 DNA sequence: TGCAGTGCTAGAGGATTGTCTGGATATGGCTACACCTTC. Translating gives CSARGLSGYGYTF.

The chain combines TRBV19 with TRBJ1-5; D unresolved. The germline V gene has CDR1 LNHDA and CDR2 SQIVND (reference sequence). The germline V and J ends were trimmed by 7 bases and 9 bases, with 19 bases remaining between them. There are 14 residues in the CDR3. This chain's CDR3 is CASMEGNGPWPQHF. DNA for the CDR3: TGTGCCAGTATGGAGGGAAACGGACCCTGGCCCCAGCATTTT.

The genes are TRBV19 and TRBJ1-4; D might be TRBD1 (6 bases). CDR3 length equals 13 residues. Germline V CDR1 and CDR2: LNHDA, SQIVND (reference sequence). The ends were cut back, 6 bases at V and 7 bases at J, with 12 bases in the middle. CDR3 sequence reads: CASRDRRSEKLFF. The DNA of the CDR3 is TGTGCCAGTAGAGACAGGCGGAGTGAAAAACTGTTTTTT.

In this sample, this clonotype turned up a few times. The V call is TRBV3-1, the J call TRBJ2-7; TRBD2 agrees at 9 bases. With V trimmed by 8 bases and J by 1 base, 12 bases remained unmatched. The CDR3 consists of 16 residues. Germline lookup yields CDR1 LGHDT and CDR2 YNNKEL (reference sequence). The CDR3 region has the DNA TGTGCCAGCCTACCGGATTTTGCGGGGGGGTCCTACGAGCAGTACTTC. This gives the protein CASLPDFAGGSYEQYF.

This clonotype has only a few counts. The chain is built from TRBV11-2 and TRBJ2-1; TRBD2 aligns across 11 bases. Germline V gives CDR1 SGHAT, CDR2 FQNNGV. The junction had 7 bases not matched to a gene; V was cut back by 1 base and J by 8 bases. The CDR3 is 16 amino acids. The CDR3 nucleotides read TGTGCCAGCAGCTTAGTTGTAGCGGGGGGGCTTCATGAGCAGTTCTTC. Translated: CASSLVVAGGLHEQFF.

Ten or more counts support this clonotype. The V and J genes are TRBV6-2 or TRBV6-3 and TRBJ2-3, with D unresolved. The germline CDR1 and CDR2 sequences are MNHEY and SVGEGT. The V end lost 2 bases, the J end lost 5 bases, and 5 bases lay between the germline ends. The CDR3 runs 12 residues. The CDR3 protein is CASSYPGDTQYF. The CDR3 DNA is TGTGCCAGCAGTTACCCCGGAGATACGCAGTATTTT.

Concerning this clonotype itself: One base away lies a much larger clone, so this may be a sequencing read error. The CDR3 DNA reads as TGTGACAGCAGTTCCAGGACAGGAAGCTCCTACAATGAGCAGTTCTTC. This encodes CDSSSRTGSSYNEQFF. The chain couples TRBV6-9 to TRBJ2-1; 7 bases line up with TRBD1. Germline V gives CDR1 MNHGY, CDR2 SVAAGI. The CDR3 covers 16 residues.

The chain carries TRBV7-2 and TRBJ2-5; D call uncertain. Germline CDR1 and CDR2: SGHTA and FQGNSA. CDR3 length: 13 residues. Trimming removed 5 bases at V and 6 bases at J, with 13 bases between. The chain's CDR3 is CASSELSRQTQYF. The CDR3 DNA is TGTGCCAGCAGCGAGCTCTCACGCCAGACCCAGTACTTC.

This clonotype has at least ten counts. The CDR3, as DNA: TGTGCCAGCAGTCCCTGGAAGGAGGTGAACAATGAGCAGTTCTTC. Translating it yields CASSPWKEVNNEQFF. The chain recombines TRBV7-3 with TRBJ2-1; a weak D match, TRBD2 (5 bases). Germline CDR1 and CDR2: SGHTA and FQGTGA. V lost 6 bases, J lost 5 bases, and 17 bases lay in between. There are 15 residues in the CDR3.

This clonotype was seen at least ten times. The rearrangement links TRBV12-3 or TRBV12-4 to TRBJ2-7; the D is unclear. CDR3 length equals 13 residues. Trimming took 6 bases from V and 3 from J, leaving 12 bases between them. The CDR3 is CASSLRFGYEQYF. In nucleotides, the CDR3 is TGTGCCAGCAGCCTCCGTTTCGGCTACGAGCAGTACTTC.

This clonotype came up a few times. This rearrangement joins TRBV29-1 to TRBJ2-7; 7 bases fit TRBD1. The CDR3 consists of 13 residues. Germline-derived CDR1 and CDR2 are SQVTM and ANQGSEA. V shed 2 bases and J 2 bases; nucleotides not matched to a gene: 3. The CDR3 loop is CSVESRGPYEQYF. Here the CDR3 DNA reads TGCAGCGTTGAATCGAGGGGGCCCTACGAGCAGTACTTC.

This clonotype was found a few times. The CDR3 spells CASSPQALYEQYF. The CDR3 bases are TGTGCCAGCAGTCCCCAGGCCCTCTACGAGCAGTACTTC. V is TRBV28 and J is TRBJ2-7; D gene uncertain. This CDR3 comprises 13 residues. The V and J ends lost 5 bases and 3 bases respectively, with 11 bases between them. Germline CDR1 and CDR2: MDHEN and SYDVKM.

This clonotype was counted ten times or more. The genes are TRBV28 and TRBJ2-7; maybe TRBD1 (5 bases). The CDR3 consists of 14 residues. Trimming removed 2 bases at V and 2 bases at J, with 10 bases between. The germline CDR1 and CDR2 sequences are MDHEN and SYDVKM. DNA of the CDR3: TGTGCCAGCAGTTTAATAGGGGCCACCTACGAGCAGTACTTC. Protein: CASSLIGATYEQYF.

This clonotype was observed at least ten times. This chain uses TRBV7-8 with TRBJ2-1, with D hard to call. The CDR3 has 12 residues. V dropped 5 bases and J dropped 7 bases, with 9 bases sitting between them. CDR1 and CDR2 from the germline V gene are SGHVS and FQNEAQ. This chain's CDR3 is CASSPTWNEQFF. CDR3 in DNA: TGTGCCAGCAGCCCAACTTGGAATGAGCAGTTCTTC.

Many counts were recorded for this clonotype. V gene TRBV29-1 combines with J gene TRBJ1-2; D gene uncertain. The CDR3 is made up of 12 amino acids. Germline loops: CDR1 SQVTM, CDR2 ANQGSEA. The V end was cut by 1 base, the J end by 5 bases, with 8 bases between. The DNA of the CDR3 is TGCAGCGTTGAAGGGCAGCGATATGGCTACACCTTC. It translates to CSVEGQRYGYTF.

This clonotype was picked up a small number of times. V is TRBV7-9 and J is TRBJ2-5; D is unresolved. Germline values: CDR1 SEHNR, CDR2 FQNEAQ (reference sequence). With 1 base removed from V and 5 bases from J, the gap between germline ends came to 8 bases. The CDR3 consists of 13 residues. The DNA for the CDR3 is TGTGCCAGCAGCTTAGGGACGGACGAGACCCAGTACTTC. Its translation: CASSLGTDETQYF. Supplemented by reference TRBV7-9 and TRBJ2-5, the full variable domain reads DTGVSQNPRHKITKRGQNVTFRCDPISEHNRLYWYRQTLGQGPEFLTYFQNEAQLEKSRLLSDRFSAERPKGSFSTLEIQRTEQGDSAMYLCASSLGTDETQYFGPGTRLLVL.

This clonotype was detected ten times or more. The J gene is TRBJ2-1, the V gene TRBV19, with unresolved D. Germline V gene lookup returns CDR1 LNHDA and CDR2 SQIVND (reference sequence). This CDR3 has 15 residues. Trimming cost V 5 bases and J 7 bases, with 18 bases left between them. The CDR3 DNA reads TGTGCCAGTAGTGCCAACCCTACTCTGACAAATGAGCAGTTCTTC. Amino acids: CASSANPTLTNEQFF. Full variable domain (outside the CDR3, taken from reference TRBV19 and TRBJ2-1): DGGITQSPKYLFRKEGQNVTLSCEQNLNHDAMYWYRQDPGQGLRLIYYSQIVNDFQKGDIAEGYSVSREKKESFPLTVTSAQKNPTAFYLCASSANPTLTNEQFFGPGTRLTVL.

This clonotype was found many times. The chain is built from TRBV2 and TRBJ2-3; possible D gene TRBD2, 7 bases. In germline, CDR1 is SNHLY, CDR2 FYNNEI. This CDR3 region has 15 residues. V was shortened by 3 bases and J by 3 bases, with 13 bases between the two germline ends. In nucleotides, the CDR3 is TGTGCCAGCAGTGATCGGGGGGCGCGGACAGATACGCAGTATTTT. It translates to CASSDRGARTDTQYF.

This clonotype was counted only a few times. J is TRBJ1-1 and V is TRBV7-2; 9 bases fit TRBD1. There are 15 residues in the CDR3. With 5 bases clipped from V and 3 bases from J, the junction kept 7 bases outside the gene matches. Germline CDR1 is SGHTA and CDR2 is FQGNSA. The CDR3 region is CASSATGGLDTEAFF. The CDR3 coding sequence is TGTGCCAGCAGCGCAACAGGGGGCCTGGACACTGAAGCTTTCTTT.

Concerning this clonotype: Given a much more abundant clone one base away, this may be a read error. The CDR3 ends on some other residue instead of the conserved phenylalanine or tryptophan, so this is likely a read error. The chain recombines TRBV28 with TRBJ2-7; no firm D call. This CDR3 spans 15 amino acids. The germline V gene has CDR1 MDHEN and CDR2 SYDVKM. Trimming removed 5 bases from V and 5 bases from J, with 19 bases in between. For the CDR3, the DNA is TGTGCCAGCAGTATCTCCACCGGGCCCCTCCACGAGCAGTACCTC. This encodes CASSISTGPLHEQYL.

CDR3: CASSLSSGVGYEQYF. CDR3 nucleotide sequence: TGTGCCAGCAGCTTAAGCAGCGGGGTGGGTTACGAGCAGTACTTC. J is TRBJ2-7 and V is TRBV13; 7 bases map to TRBD2. CDR3 length: 15 amino acids. CDR1 PRHDT and CDR2 FYEKMQ come from the germline V gene (reference sequence). Losses at the gene ends were 2 bases for V and 4 bases for J; bases not matched to a gene: 8.

The table lists this clonotype with many counts. The chain uses TRBV20-1 and TRBJ2-7; the match to TRBD1 covers 9 bases. With 6 bases clipped from V and 2 bases from J, the junction kept 5 bases outside the gene matches. This CDR3 has 13 residues. The germline gives CDR1 DFQATT, CDR2 SNEGSKA (reference sequence). In DNA form, the CDR3 reads TGCAGTGCCCTGGACAGGGGTCCCTACGAGCAGTACTTC. It is translated as CSALDRGPYEQYF.